This T cell receptor beta chain was sequenced in a study of CD8 T cells in ankylosing spondylitis. This clonotype has only a few counts. Antigen unknown. Libraries for TCR beta were made by quantitative 5'-RACE with molecular barcodes. TCRdb used MiXCR to reprocess the 5' RACE reads, holding one entry per CDR3 protein. The top ten clones hold roughly an eighth of a sample with approximately 110,000 distinct CDR3 sequences, less than 25% of them seen once. Germline assignment: CDR1 MNHNS and CDR2 SASEGT. The V end lost 6 bases, the J end lost 3 bases, and 17 bases lay between the germline ends. The CDR3 has 16 residues. Findings and caveats of the study: The authors reported significant enrichment of disease-linked clones in matched ankylosing spondylitis synovial fluid. In peripheral blood, disease-linked CD8+ clones occurred at relatively low frequencies.

This clonotype was obtained from a male donor with ankylosing spondylitis. Sequencing was done on a sample of synovial fluid, either unsorted or a sorted T cell fraction (not recorded which). The chain uses TRBV6-1 and TRBJ2-2; D unclear. DNA for the CDR3: TGTGCCAGCAGACCAGGCCGGCAATCGGACACCGGGGAGCTGTTTTTT. It is translated as CASRPGRQSDTGELFF.